This T cell receptor beta chain was recovered during a study of a mutant IDH1 vaccine in newly diagnosed glioma. This CDR3 spans 12 amino acids. Trimming pared 4 bases from V and 4 bases from J, leaving 8 bases between. CDR1 SNHLY and CDR2 FYNNEI come from the germline V gene. Time point in this sample: baseline, week 1 (first vaccination visit). Indicated treatment: pre-vaccination baseline after standard-of-care therapy. Donors' newly diagnosed IDH1-mutant WHO grade 3 or 4 astrocytomas lacked nuclear ATRX. TCRdb's copy holds only in-frame clones and misses some; the assay was immunoSEQ multiplex PCR. Among 90,000 to 100,000 clones listed, approximately 90% were seen once. A remark on this clone: Its specificity is unknown.

Study-wide findings and caveats: Pseudoprogression seemingly bore no relation to changes in top peripheral T cell clonotypes. Of all patients, 85% to 95% showed vaccine-induced immune responses.

The sequence was obtained from a woman in her fifties or sixties with glioma. The sample was PBMCs, taken from a glioma patient treated with radiotherapy, temozolomide or both. The rearrangement links TRBV2 to TRBJ2-7; perhaps TRBD1 as D (5 bases). For the CDR3, the DNA is TGTGCCAGCAGTGGCAGGGCGTACGAGCAGTACTTC. Translated, it gives CASSGRAYEQYF.